This passage covers 32 T cell receptor beta chains from one sample sequenced in a study of blood T cell repertoires in COVID-19. This table comes from immunoSEQ multiplex PCR, and its TCRdb copy is limited to in-frame clones, with some not included. The repertoire holds a few hundred thousand clones, with 80% to 85% as singletons. The sample taken for sequencing was peripheral blood. The receptors here all came from a woman aged 60-70 years with acute or convalescent COVID-19.

This chain connects TRBV2 to TRBJ1-5; possible D gene TRBD1, 5 bases. The CDR3 totals 15 residues. The germline V and J ends were trimmed by 3 bases and 3 bases, with 12 bases remaining between them. Looked up from germline, CDR1 is SNHLY and CDR2 is FYNNEI. CDR3 region: CASSDGRVFNQPQHF. The CDR3 DNA sequence: TGTGCCAGCAGTGACGGCAGGGTGTTCAATCAGCCCCAGCATTTT.

The chain employs TRBV6-6 and TRBJ1-1, with 7 bases aligning to TRBD1. The CDR3 length is 14 residues. Germline values: CDR1 MNHNY, CDR2 SVGAGI (reference sequence). J was trimmed by 5 bases and V by 5 bases; bases with no gene match: 8. The CDR3 is CASSGTAEGTEAFF. The CDR3, as DNA: TGTGCCAGCAGTGGGACAGCAGAGGGAACTGAAGCTTTCTTT.

The V gene is TRBV5-6, the J gene TRBJ1-2; TRBD1 is a possible D gene (5 bases). The CDR3 loop spans 15 amino acids. The germline gives CDR1 SGHDT, CDR2 YYEEEE. V was clipped by 0 bases and J by 3 bases, with 12 bases between them. The CDR3: CASSLAGREDYGYTF. Here the CDR3 DNA reads TGTGCCAGCAGCTTGGCCGGCAGGGAGGACTATGGCTACACCTTC.

As to this clone: Other nucleotide sequences in the sample specify the same CDR3. V and J are TRBV7-2 and TRBJ1-2, with D maybe TRBD1 (5 bases). The ends were cut back, 5 bases at V and 5 bases at J, with 12 bases in the middle. The germline CDR1 and CDR2 sequences are SGHTA and FQGNSA. The CDR3 is 13 residues long. CDR3 loop: CASSPQGLYGYTF. In nucleotides, the CDR3 is TGTGCCAGCAGCCCCCAGGGACTTTATGGCTACACCTTC. Drawing the rest from reference TRBV7-2 and TRBJ1-2, the complete variable domain is GAGVSQSPSNKVTEKGKDVELRCDPISGHTALYWYRQSLGQGLEFLIYFQGNSAPDKSGLPSDRFSAERTGGSVSTLTIQRTQQEDSAVYLCASSPQGLYGYTFGSGTRLTVV.

About this clone itself: Other DNA sequences in the same sample also yield this CDR3. The V gene is TRBV5-1, the J gene TRBJ2-1; the D is unclear. V lost 0 bases and J 0 bases, leaving 7 bases between the germline ends. CDR1 and CDR2 from the germline V gene are SGHRS and YFSETQ. This CDR3 contains 15 residues. CDR3 protein: CASSLAQSSYNEQFF. CDR3 DNA sequence: TGCGCCAGCAGCTTGGCACAGAGCTCCTACAATGAGCAGTTCTTC. Variable domain in full (rest from reference TRBV5-1 and TRBJ2-1): KAGVTQTPRYLIKTRGQQVTLSCSPISGHRSVSWYQQTPGQGLQFLFEYFSETQRNKGNFPGRFSGRQFSNSRSEMNVSTLELGDSALYLCASSLAQSSYNEQFFGPGTRLTVL.

On this clone: Sequence at one end of the junction differs from germline and may be a read error. The gene calls are TRBV7-2 and TRBJ2-2; the match to TRBD2 covers 9 bases. Germline lookup yields CDR1 SGHTA and CDR2 FQGNSA. The CDR3 runs 16 residues. CDR3 nucleotide sequence: TGTGCCAGCAGCCTAGCGGGGCCTAGGGTTTTTGGGGAGCTGTTTTTT. Translating gives CASSLAGPRVFGELFF.

The gene calls are TRBV29-1 and TRBJ2-7; D uncertain. The CDR3 sequence is 11 residues long. V was pared by 4 bases and J by 3 bases, with 7 bases between. Germline V gene sequence: CDR1 SQVTM, CDR2 ANQGSEA. The CDR3 spells CSVVGSYEQYF. Written as DNA, the CDR3 is TGCAGCGTTGTGGGCAGCTACGAGCAGTACTTC.

Comments on this clone: Other DNA sequences of this sample code for an identical CDR3. The chain employs TRBV7-2 and TRBJ1-4; the D is unclear. The CDR3 covers 14 residues. Germline V CDR1 and CDR2: SGHTA, FQGNSA. V dropped 5 bases and J dropped 8 bases, with 15 bases sitting between them. CDR3 DNA sequence: TGTGCCAGCAGCCCTCGTCGGAGTAACGAAAAACTGTTTTTT. This gives the protein CASSPRRSNEKLFF.

The rearrangement joins TRBV5-4 to TRBJ1-1; 8 nucleotides agree with TRBD1. CDR3 size: 14 residues. The germline V gene encodes CDR1 SGHNT and CDR2 YYREEE (reference sequence). The junction had 8 bases not matched to a gene; V was cut back by 3 bases and J by 7 bases. The CDR3 DNA sequence: TGTGCCAGCAGCTCTAGACAGGGGAGGGATGAAGCTTTCTTT. Its protein is CASSSRQGRDEAFF.

This clone was observed a few times. The rearrangement uses TRBV9 and TRBJ2-2; 7 bases are shared with TRBD2. The CDR3 loop spans 15 amino acids. Germline CDR1 SGDLS, CDR2 YYNGEE. The ends lost 4 bases at V and 4 bases at J; junction bases unmatched: 7. The CDR3 DNA follows: TGTGCCAGCAGCCTCAGAGCGGGGCCCACCGGGGAGCTGTTTTTT. This gives the protein CASSLRAGPTGELFF.

V is TRBV5-4 and J is TRBJ1-2; 8 nucleotides match TRBD1. Losses at the gene ends were 4 bases for V and 7 bases for J; bases not matched to a gene: 3. The CDR3 sequence is 12 residues long. Per the germline V gene, CDR1 is SGHNT and CDR2 is YYREEE (reference sequence). CDR3 residues: CASSRQGFGYTF. CDR3 nucleotide sequence: TGTGCCAGCAGCAGACAGGGGTTTGGCTACACCTTC.

This clone was recorded a few times. Written as DNA, the CDR3 is TGTGCCAGCAGTTACTCGGGGGCTGGGGGTTGGCACACTGAAGCTTTCTTT. The encoded protein is CASSYSGAGGWHTEAFF. The chain joins TRBV6-2 or TRBV6-3 to TRBJ1-1; a possible D gene is TRBD1 (6 bases). The CDR3 runs to 17 residues. V was cut by 0 bases and J by 3 bases, with 17 bases left in between. Germline values: CDR1 MNHEY, CDR2 SVGEGT.

In DNA form, the CDR3 reads TGCAGCGTTGAGGAAACGGGGACAGGGGGTGAAAAACTGTTTTTT. Its protein product is CSVEETGTGGEKLFF. The chain joins TRBV29-1 to TRBJ1-4, with 11 bases lining up with TRBD1. CDR3 length: 15 residues. V was pared by 3 bases and J by 7 bases, with 7 bases of the junction left unmatched. Germline V gene sequence: CDR1 SQVTM, CDR2 ANQGSEA.

CDR3 nucleotides: TGTGCCAGCAGCCCCCTCGTGGGGGCGAATACTGAAGCTTTCTTT. Residues: CASSPLVGANTEAFF. This chain links TRBV7-9 with TRBJ1-1; possible D gene TRBD1, 6 bases. V lost 5 bases and J 5 bases, leaving 18 bases between the germline ends. Germline loops: CDR1 SEHNR, CDR2 FQNEAQ (reference sequence). There are 15 residues in the CDR3.

In its sample, this clone was seen a few times. The chain joins TRBV28 to TRBJ2-3; 8 nucleotides agree with TRBD2. The CDR3 has 13 amino acids. Per germline, CDR1 MDHEN and CDR2 SYDVKM. J gave up 4 bases and V 6 bases, and 3 bases lay outside the gene matches. The CDR3 bases are TGTGCCAGCAGAAGCGGGGGCCCAGATACGCAGTATTTT. It yields the protein CASRSGGPDTQYF.

The V and J genes are TRBV6-5 and TRBJ1-2; D gene uncertain. With 1 base removed from V and 5 bases from J, the gap between germline ends came to 14 bases. Per the germline V gene, CDR1 is MNHEY and CDR2 is SVGAGI. The CDR3 has 15 amino acids. The CDR3 DNA reads as TGTGCCAGCAGTTACTTGGGTGGAGGGAGTTATGGCTACACCTTC. Translation gives CASSYLGGGSYGYTF.

J is TRBJ1-1 and V is TRBV18, with a possible D match to TRBD1 (6 bases). The CDR3 length is 16 residues. V was trimmed by 0 bases and J by 4 bases, leaving 15 bases between them. Per the germline V gene, CDR1 is KGHSH and CDR2 is LQKENI. Here the CDR3 reads CASSPPSGGRITEAFF. The CDR3 DNA sequence: TGTGCCAGCTCACCACCCTCTGGGGGCAGAATCACTGAAGCTTTCTTT.

There are a few counts of this clone. The chain combines TRBV6-5 with TRBJ1-6; TRBD1 aligns across 7 bases. V lost 7 bases, J lost 6 bases, and 3 bases stayed unmatched. The CDR3 length is 13 residues. CDR1 MNHEY and CDR2 SVGAGI come from the germline V gene. The CDR3 protein is CASNDRVNSPLHF. DNA for the CDR3: TGTGCCAGCAACGACAGGGTTAATTCACCCCTCCACTTT.

V usage is TRBV5-1 and J usage is TRBJ2-5; TRBD1 matches 7 bases. Germline lookup yields CDR1 SGHRS and CDR2 YFSETQ. The CDR3 length is 17 residues. Unmatched junction bases numbered 10, after V lost 0 bases and J lost 2 bases. The CDR3 spells CASSLVWQDRVQETQYF. The CDR3 DNA follows: TGCGCCAGCAGCTTGGTGTGGCAAGACAGGGTTCAAGAGACCCAGTACTTC.

The chain has TRBV19 and TRBJ1-2; 7 nucleotides align to TRBD1. The ends lost 7 bases at V and 2 bases at J; junction bases unmatched: 7. Per the germline V gene, CDR1 is LNHDA and CDR2 is SQIVND (reference sequence). This CDR3 region has 14 residues. CDR3 sequence: CASNPGGANYGYTF. The CDR3 nucleotides are TGTGCCAGTAACCCAGGGGGAGCCAACTATGGCTACACCTTC.

The rearrangement links TRBV6-1 to TRBJ1-5, with D unresolved. Trimming took 0 bases from V and 3 from J, leaving 9 bases between them. This CDR3 region has 15 residues. Germline loops: CDR1 MNHNS, CDR2 SASEGT. The CDR3 bases are TGTGCCAGCAGTGAAGCGAGGGTTTACAATCAGCCCCAGCATTTT. The encoded protein is CASSEARVYNQPQHF.

In its sample, this clone was seen once. This chain uses TRBV10-3 with TRBJ2-1; possible D gene TRBD2, 5 bases. Trimming took off 0 bases at V and 7 bases at J, with 16 bases between the two ends. The CDR3 sequence is 16 residues long. Germline V gene lookup returns CDR1 ENHRY and CDR2 SYGVKD. Written as DNA, the CDR3 is TGTGCCATCAGTGAGTCCGGAGGTAGGCACACGAATGAGCAGTTCTTC. This codes for CAISESGGRHTNEQFF.

The CDR3 sequence: CASSFFGTEAFF. CDR3 coding DNA: TGTGCCAGCAGCTTCTTCGGGACTGAAGCTTTCTTT. The V call is TRBV11-2, the J call TRBJ1-1; D remains ambiguous. The CDR3 sequence is 12 residues long. The V gene's germline CDR1 is SGHAT and CDR2 FQNNGV. V lost 3 bases, J lost 5 bases, and 7 bases lay in between.

This clone showed up just a few times. This chain links TRBV3-1 (or the pseudogene TRBV3-2) with TRBJ2-1; D possibly corresponds to TRBD1 (7 bases). The V gene's germline CDR1 is LGHDT and CDR2 YNNKEL (reference sequence). The CDR3 sequence is 16 residues long. V dropped 5 bases and J dropped 2 bases, with 16 bases sitting between them. CDR3 residues: CASSDRRRGPYNEQFF. The CDR3 DNA reads TGTGCCAGCAGCGACCGGCGGAGGGGGCCCTACAATGAGCAGTTCTTC.

The rearrangement joins TRBV19 to TRBJ1-1; D is uncertain. CDR1 and CDR2 from the germline V gene are LNHDA and SQIVND (reference sequence). CDR3 length: 13 residues. V lost 6 bases and J 2 bases, leaving 10 bases between the germline ends. Here the CDR3 reads CASRSYLNTEAFF. The CDR3, as DNA: TGTGCCAGTAGGAGTTACTTAAACACTGAAGCTTTCTTT.

V is TRBV14 and J is TRBJ1-1; D uncertain. The germline CDR1 and CDR2 sequences are SGHDN and FVKESK. V lost 2 bases and J 1 base, leaving 11 bases between the germline ends. The CDR3 consists of 15 residues. The CDR3 nucleotides are TGTGCCAGCAGCCAATTCCGGGAAAGGAACACTGAAGCTTTCTTT. Encoded protein: CASSQFRERNTEAFF.

The gene calls are TRBV6-1 and TRBJ1-5, with TRBD1 as a possible D gene (6 bases). The CDR3 is 13 amino acids. Germline V lookup: CDR1 MNHNS, CDR2 SASEGT. V was cut by 2 bases and J by 12 bases, with 14 bases left in between. The CDR3 loop is CASSELAGVLQHF. The CDR3 nucleotides are TGTGCCAGCAGTGAATTAGCAGGGGTACTCCAGCATTTT.

The chain has TRBV5-1 and TRBJ1-6; D is perhaps TRBD1 (6 bases). Germline V CDR1 and CDR2: SGHRS, YFSETQ. The ends were cut back, 0 bases at V and 8 bases at J, with 15 bases in the middle. The CDR3 runs 16 residues. CDR3 loop: CASSLGFRDTDSPLHF. The CDR3 nucleotides are TGCGCCAGCAGCTTGGGATTCCGGGACACAGATTCACCCCTCCACTTT.

The chain links TRBV19 to TRBJ1-2; 8 bases are a match to TRBD1. Germline CDR1 and CDR2: LNHDA and SQIVND (reference sequence). This CDR3 has 18 amino acids. V dropped 3 bases and J dropped 4; count of bases not matched to a gene: 16. The CDR3 spells CASSIDAGGSSAVYGYTF. The CDR3 region has the DNA TGTGCCAGTAGTATTGACGCAGGGGGCTCGTCCGCCGTCTATGGCTACACCTTC.

This chain joins TRBV2 and TRBJ2-3, with TRBD2 as a possible D gene (7 bases). With 6 bases removed from V and 0 bases from J, the gap between germline ends came to 13 bases. The CDR3 contains 15 residues. CDR1 and CDR2 (germline): SNHLY, FYNNEI. CDR3 nucleotides: TGTGCCAGCAGGCGAAGGGGGGGTAGCACAGATACGCAGTATTTT. Its translation: CASRRRGGSTDTQYF.

The rearrangement links TRBV5-1 to TRBJ1-6; maybe TRBD1 (5 bases). Germline V gene lookup returns CDR1 SGHRS and CDR2 YFSETQ. V lost 4 bases, J lost 0 bases, and 14 bases lay in between. There are 17 residues in the CDR3. CDR3 sequence reads: CASSGDGGSSYNSPLHF. The CDR3 DNA reads TGCGCCAGCAGCGGAGACGGGGGGAGCTCCTATAATTCACCCCTCCACTTT.

The chain joins TRBV3-1 (or the pseudogene TRBV3-2) to TRBJ1-1; a possible D gene is TRBD1 (5 bases). V was clipped by 4 bases and J by 7 bases, with 10 bases between them. Germline V gene sequence: CDR1 LGHDT, CDR2 YNNKEL (reference sequence). The CDR3 is 12 residues long. In DNA, the CDR3 is TGTGCCAGCAGCCGAGACGACAGTGAAGCTTTCTTT. It translates to CASSRDDSEAFF.